This T cell receptor (beta chain) emerged from a study of CD8 T cells in ankylosing spondylitis. MiXCR, applied by TCRdb to the 5' RACE reads, yields one record per CDR3 protein. The sample carries 100,000 to 150,000 distinct CDR3 sequences, about 6.5% recorded once. The sample holds many counts of this clonotype. Its antigen is still unknown. V was trimmed by 6 bases and J by 8 bases, leaving 8 bases between them. The CDR3 sequence is 10 residues long. In germline, CDR1 is DFQATT, CDR2 SNEGSKA (reference sequence). Study results and limitations: Matched ankylosing spondylitis synovial fluid reportedly contained a significantly enriched population of disease-linked clones. In peripheral blood, disease-linked CD8+ clones occurred at relatively low frequencies.

The gene calls are TRBV20-1 and TRBJ2-1, with D perhaps matching TRBD2 (5 bases). The receptor's source is a male donor with ankylosing spondylitis or in good health (not recorded which). Sequencing was carried out using blood, either unsorted or a sorted T cell fraction (not recorded which). The CDR3 sequence is CSAARDEQFF. CDR3 DNA sequence: TGCAGTGCGGCGAGGGATGAGCAGTTCTTC.